This TCR beta chain is drawn from a study of T cell changes during pregnancy in multiple sclerosis. This clone was observed once. The CDR3 extends over 14 amino acids. The J segment lost 4 bases and the V segment lost 10 bases, leaving 8 bases of the junction unmatched. Germline V lookup: CDR1 SGHVS, CDR2 FQNEAQ. Repertoires were generated with immunoSEQ multiplex PCR, while TCRdb's copy carries only in-frame clones and drops some. In the table there are about 68,000 clones, roughly 94% of which are singletons. This chain joins TRBV7-8 and TRBJ2-3, with 10 bases aligning to TRBD2. The origin of this receptor is a female donor in good health, enrolled as a control in a pregnancy study. The sequenced sample was peripheral blood, obtained in the second trimester of pregnancy. The CDR3 DNA sequence: TGTGCCACCAGACCAGCGGGAGGGTCAGATACGCAGTATTTT. Its translation is CATRPAGGSDTQYF.